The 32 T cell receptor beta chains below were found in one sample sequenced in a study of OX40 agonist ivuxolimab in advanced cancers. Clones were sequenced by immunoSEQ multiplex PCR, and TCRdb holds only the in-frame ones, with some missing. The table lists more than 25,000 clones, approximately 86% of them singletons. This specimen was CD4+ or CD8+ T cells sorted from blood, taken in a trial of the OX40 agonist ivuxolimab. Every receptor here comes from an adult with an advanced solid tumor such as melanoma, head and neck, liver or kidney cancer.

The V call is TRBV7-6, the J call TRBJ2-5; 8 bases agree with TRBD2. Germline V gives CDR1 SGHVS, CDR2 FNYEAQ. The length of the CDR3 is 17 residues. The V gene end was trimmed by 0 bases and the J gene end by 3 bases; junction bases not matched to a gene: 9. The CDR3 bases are TGTGCCAGCAGCTTAGCGGGTTATAATAGCGGGAAAGAGACCCAGTACTTC. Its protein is CASSLAGYNSGKETQYF.

Here the CDR3 DNA reads TGTGCCAGTAGTATAGAGCTAGCGGCCTACAATGAGCAGTTCTTC. Translation gives CASSIELAAYNEQFF. V usage is TRBV19 and J usage is TRBJ2-1, with TRBD2 matching over 7 bases. From germline, CDR1 is LNHDA and CDR2 SQIVND (reference sequence). J was trimmed by 2 bases and V by 0 bases; bases with no gene match: 1. CDR3 size: 15 residues.

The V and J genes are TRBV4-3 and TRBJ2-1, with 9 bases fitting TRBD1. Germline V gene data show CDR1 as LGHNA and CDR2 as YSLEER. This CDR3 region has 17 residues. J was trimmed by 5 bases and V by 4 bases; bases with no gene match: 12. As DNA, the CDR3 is TGCGCCAGCAGCCGAGGAGGACAGGGGTTTATTGACAATGAGCAGTTCTTC. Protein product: CASSRGGQGFIDNEQFF.

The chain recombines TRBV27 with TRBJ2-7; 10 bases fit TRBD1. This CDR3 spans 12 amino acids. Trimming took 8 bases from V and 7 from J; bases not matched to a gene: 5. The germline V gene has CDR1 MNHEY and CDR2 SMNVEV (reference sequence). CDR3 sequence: CASGRTGGEQYF. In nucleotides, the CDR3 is TGTGCCAGCGGAAGGACAGGGGGTGAGCAGTACTTC.

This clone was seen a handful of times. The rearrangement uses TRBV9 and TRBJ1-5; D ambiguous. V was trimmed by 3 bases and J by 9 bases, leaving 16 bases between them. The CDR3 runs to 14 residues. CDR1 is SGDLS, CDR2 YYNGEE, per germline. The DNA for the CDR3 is TGTGCCAGCAGCGCTGCGTTGGGGTTGGGGCCCCAGCATTTT. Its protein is CASSAALGLGPQHF.

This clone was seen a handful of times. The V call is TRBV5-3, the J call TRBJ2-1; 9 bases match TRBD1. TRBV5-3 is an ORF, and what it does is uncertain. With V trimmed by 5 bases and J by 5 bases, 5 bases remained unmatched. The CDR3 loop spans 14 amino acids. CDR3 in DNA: TGTGCCAGAAGGGCGGGACAGGGCAACAATGAGCAGTTCTTC. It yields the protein CARRAGQGNNEQFF.

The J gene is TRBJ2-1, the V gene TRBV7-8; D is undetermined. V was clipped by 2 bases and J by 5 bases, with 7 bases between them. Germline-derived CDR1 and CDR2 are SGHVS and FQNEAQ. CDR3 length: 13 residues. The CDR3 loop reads CASSLWEDNEQFF. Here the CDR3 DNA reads TGTGCCAGCAGCTTATGGGAAGACAATGAGCAGTTCTTC.

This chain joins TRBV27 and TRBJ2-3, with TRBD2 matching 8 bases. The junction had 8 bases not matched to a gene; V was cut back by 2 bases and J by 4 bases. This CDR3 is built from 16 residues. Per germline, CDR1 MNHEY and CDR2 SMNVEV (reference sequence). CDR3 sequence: CASSLISAGGADTQYF. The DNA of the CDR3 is TGTGCCAGCAGTTTAATTTCGGCGGGAGGCGCAGATACGCAGTATTTT.

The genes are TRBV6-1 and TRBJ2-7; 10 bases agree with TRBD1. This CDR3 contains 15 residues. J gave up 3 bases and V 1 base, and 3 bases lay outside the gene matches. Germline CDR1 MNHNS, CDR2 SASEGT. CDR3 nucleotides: TGTGCCAGCAGTGAAGGGACAGGGGGTCTCTACGAGCAGTACTTC. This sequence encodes CASSEGTGGLYEQYF.

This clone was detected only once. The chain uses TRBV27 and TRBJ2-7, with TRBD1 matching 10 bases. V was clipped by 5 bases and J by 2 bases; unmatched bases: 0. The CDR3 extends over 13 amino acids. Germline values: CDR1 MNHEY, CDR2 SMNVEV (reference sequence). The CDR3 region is CASSDRGPYEQYF. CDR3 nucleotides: TGTGCCAGCAGTGACAGGGGGCCCTACGAGCAGTACTTC.

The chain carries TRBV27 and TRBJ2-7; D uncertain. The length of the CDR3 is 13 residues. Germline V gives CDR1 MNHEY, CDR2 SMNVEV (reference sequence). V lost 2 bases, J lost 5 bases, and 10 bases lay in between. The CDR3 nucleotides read TGTGCCAGCAGTTTAAGTGGTAGCAACGAGCAGTACTTC. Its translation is CASSLSGSNEQYF.

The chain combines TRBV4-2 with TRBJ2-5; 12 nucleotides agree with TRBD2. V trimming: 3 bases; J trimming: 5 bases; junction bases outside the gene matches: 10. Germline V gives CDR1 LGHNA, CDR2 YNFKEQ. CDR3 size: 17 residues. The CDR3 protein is CASSQEGGLAGGETQYF. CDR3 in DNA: TGTGCCAGCAGCCAGGAAGGGGGACTAGCGGGCGGGGAGACCCAGTACTTC.

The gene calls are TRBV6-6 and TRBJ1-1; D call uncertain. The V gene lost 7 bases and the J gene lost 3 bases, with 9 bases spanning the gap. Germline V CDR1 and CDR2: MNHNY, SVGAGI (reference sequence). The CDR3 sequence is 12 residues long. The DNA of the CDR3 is TGTGCCAGCACTCCCGGGGACACTGAAGCTTTCTTT. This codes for CASTPGDTEAFF.

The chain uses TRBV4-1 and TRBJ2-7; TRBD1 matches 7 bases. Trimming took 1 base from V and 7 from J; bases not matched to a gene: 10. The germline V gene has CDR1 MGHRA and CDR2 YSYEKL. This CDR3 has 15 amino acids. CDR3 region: CASSQGIDRVWEQYF. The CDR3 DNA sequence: TGCGCCAGCAGCCAAGGGATCGACAGGGTATGGGAGCAGTACTTC.

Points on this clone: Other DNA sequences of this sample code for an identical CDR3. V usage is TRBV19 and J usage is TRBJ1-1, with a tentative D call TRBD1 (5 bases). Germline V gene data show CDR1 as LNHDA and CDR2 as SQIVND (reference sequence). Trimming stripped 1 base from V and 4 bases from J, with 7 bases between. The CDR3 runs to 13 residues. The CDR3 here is CASSIGGGTEAFF. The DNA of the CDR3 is TGTGCCAGTAGTATAGGGGGGGGCACTGAAGCTTTCTTT.

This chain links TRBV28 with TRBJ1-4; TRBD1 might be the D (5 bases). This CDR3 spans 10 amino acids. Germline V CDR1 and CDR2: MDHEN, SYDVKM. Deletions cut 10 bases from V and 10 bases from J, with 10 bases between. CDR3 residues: CATLGGKLFF. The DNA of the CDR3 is TGTGCCACCCTTGGGGGAAAACTGTTTTTT. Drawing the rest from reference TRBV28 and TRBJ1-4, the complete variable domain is DVKVTQSSRYLVKRTGEKVFLECVQDMDHENMFWYRQDPGLGLRLIYFSYDVKMKEKGDIPEGYSVSREKKERFSLILESASTNQTSMYLCATLGGKLFFGSGTQLSVL.

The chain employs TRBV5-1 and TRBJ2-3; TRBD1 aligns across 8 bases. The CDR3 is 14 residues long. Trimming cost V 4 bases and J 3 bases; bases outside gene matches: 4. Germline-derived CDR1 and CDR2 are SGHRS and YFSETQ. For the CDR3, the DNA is TGCGCCAGCAGCACAGGACAGGGAACAGATACGCAGTATTTT. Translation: CASSTGQGTDTQYF. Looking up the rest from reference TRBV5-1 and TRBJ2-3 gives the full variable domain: KAGVTQTPRYLIKTRGQQVTLSCSPISGHRSVSWYQQTPGQGLQFLFEYFSETQRNKGNFPGRFSGRQFSNSRSEMNVSTLELGDSALYLCASSTGQGTDTQYFGPGTRLTVL.

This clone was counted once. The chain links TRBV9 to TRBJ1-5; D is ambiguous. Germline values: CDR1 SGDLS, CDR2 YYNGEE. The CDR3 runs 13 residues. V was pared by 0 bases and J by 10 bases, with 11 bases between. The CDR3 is CASSVEEVEPQHF. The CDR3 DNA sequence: TGTGCCAGCAGCGTAGAGGAGGTGGAACCCCAGCATTTT.

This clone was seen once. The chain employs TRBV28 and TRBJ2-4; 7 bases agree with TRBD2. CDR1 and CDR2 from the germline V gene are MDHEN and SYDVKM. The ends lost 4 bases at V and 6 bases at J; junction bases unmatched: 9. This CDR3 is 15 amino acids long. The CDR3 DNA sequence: TGTGCCAGCAGTTCTAGATCCGGGACTATAAACATTCAGTACTTC. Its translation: CASSSRSGTINIQYF.

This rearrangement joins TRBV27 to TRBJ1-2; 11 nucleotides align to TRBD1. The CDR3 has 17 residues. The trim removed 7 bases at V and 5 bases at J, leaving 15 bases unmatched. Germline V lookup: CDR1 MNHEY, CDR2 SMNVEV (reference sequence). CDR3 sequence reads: CASTVGQGAQGKYGYTF. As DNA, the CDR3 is TGTGCCAGCACCGTCGGACAGGGGGCCCAGGGGAAGTATGGCTACACCTTC.

The CDR3 reads CASSLGQSNQPQHF. The CDR3, as DNA: TGTGCCAGCAGCTTAGGACAGAGCAATCAGCCCCAGCATTTT. The rearrangement joins TRBV7-8 to TRBJ1-5; D is possibly TRBD1 (5 bases). Trimming cost V 1 base and J 1 base, with 5 bases left between them. The CDR3 length is 14 residues. Germline V gene sequence: CDR1 SGHVS, CDR2 FQNEAQ.

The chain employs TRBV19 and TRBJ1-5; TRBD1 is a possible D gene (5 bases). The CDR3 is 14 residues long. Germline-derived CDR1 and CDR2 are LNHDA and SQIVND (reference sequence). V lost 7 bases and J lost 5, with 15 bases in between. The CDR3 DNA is TGTGCCAGTACCCGGGGGGGGATGGATCAGCCCCAGCATTTT. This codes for CASTRGGMDQPQHF.

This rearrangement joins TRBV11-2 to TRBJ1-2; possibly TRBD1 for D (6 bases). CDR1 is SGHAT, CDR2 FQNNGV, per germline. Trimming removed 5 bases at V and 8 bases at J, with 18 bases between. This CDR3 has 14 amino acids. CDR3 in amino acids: CASSEGGSGIGYTF. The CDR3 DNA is TGTGCCAGCAGCGAAGGGGGGTCGGGGATAGGCTACACCTTC.

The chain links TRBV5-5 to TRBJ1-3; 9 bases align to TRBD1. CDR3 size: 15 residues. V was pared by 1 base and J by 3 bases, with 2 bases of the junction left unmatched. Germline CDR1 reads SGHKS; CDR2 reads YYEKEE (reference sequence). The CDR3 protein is CASSLQGQGGNTIYF. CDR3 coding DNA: TGTGCCAGCAGCTTGCAGGGACAGGGTGGAAACACCATATATTTT. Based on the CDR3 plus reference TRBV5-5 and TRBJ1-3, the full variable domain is DAGVTQSPTHLIKTRGQQVTLRCSPISGHKSVSWYQQVLGQGPQFIFQYYEKEERGRGNFPDRFSARQFPNYSSELNVNALLLGDSALYLCASSLQGQGGNTIYFGEGSWLTVV.

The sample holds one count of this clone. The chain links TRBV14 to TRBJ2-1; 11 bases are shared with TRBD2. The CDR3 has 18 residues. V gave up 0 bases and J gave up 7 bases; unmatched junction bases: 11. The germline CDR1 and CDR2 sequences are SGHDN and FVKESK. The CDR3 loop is CASSQEGLAVLPRNEQFF. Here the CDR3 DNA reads TGTGCCAGCAGCCAAGAGGGACTAGCGGTCCTCCCAAGGAATGAGCAGTTCTTC.

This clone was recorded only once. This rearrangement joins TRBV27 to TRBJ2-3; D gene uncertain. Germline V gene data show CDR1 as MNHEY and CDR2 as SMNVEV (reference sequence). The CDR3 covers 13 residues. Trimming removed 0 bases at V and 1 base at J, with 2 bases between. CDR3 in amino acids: CASSLSGTDTQYF. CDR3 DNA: TGTGCCAGCAGTTTATCGGGCACAGATACGCAGTATTTT.

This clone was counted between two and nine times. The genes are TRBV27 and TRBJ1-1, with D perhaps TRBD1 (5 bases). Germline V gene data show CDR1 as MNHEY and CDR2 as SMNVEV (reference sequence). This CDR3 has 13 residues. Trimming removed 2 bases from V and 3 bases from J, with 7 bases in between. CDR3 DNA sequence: TGTGCCAGCAGTTTAGGGGGAGACACTGAAGCTTTCTTT. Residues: CASSLGGDTEAFF.

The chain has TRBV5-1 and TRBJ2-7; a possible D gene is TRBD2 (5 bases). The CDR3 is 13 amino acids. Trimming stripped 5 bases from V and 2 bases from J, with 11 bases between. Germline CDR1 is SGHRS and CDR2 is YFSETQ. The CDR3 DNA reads TGCGCCAGCAGGCTAGCACAAGCCTACGAGCAGTACTTC. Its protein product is CASRLAQAYEQYF.

Here the CDR3 DNA reads TGTGCCAGCAGCCCGCTCCGGGGAGGGAGCGAGCAGTACTTC. Translation: CASSPLRGGSEQYF. V and J are TRBV5-6 and TRBJ2-7; 7 nucleotides line up with TRBD2. CDR1 is SGHDT and CDR2 is YYEEEE in the germline V gene. V lost 4 bases and J lost 6; bases outside the gene matches: 10. The CDR3 consists of 14 residues. The entire variable domain, with the rest obtained from reference TRBV5-6 and TRBJ2-7, is as follows: DAGVTQSPTHLIKTRGQQVTLRCSPKSGHDTVSWYQQALGQGPQFIFQYYEEEERQRGNFPDRFSGHQFPNYSSELNVNALLLGDSALYLCASSPLRGGSEQYFGPGTRLTVT.

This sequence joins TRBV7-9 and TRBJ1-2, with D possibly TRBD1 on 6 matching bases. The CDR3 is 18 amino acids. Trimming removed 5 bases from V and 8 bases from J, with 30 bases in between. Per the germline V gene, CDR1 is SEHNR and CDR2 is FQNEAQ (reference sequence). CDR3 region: CASSPNVRVGQPTGGYTF. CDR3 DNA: TGTGCCAGCAGCCCAAATGTTCGGGTTGGACAGCCCACAGGCGGCTACACCTTC. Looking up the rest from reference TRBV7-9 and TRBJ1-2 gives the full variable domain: DTGVSQNPRHKITKRGQNVTFRCDPISEHNRLYWYRQTLGQGPEFLTYFQNEAQLEKSRLLSDRFSAERPKGSFSTLEIQRTEQGDSAMYLCASSPNVRVGQPTGGYTFGSGTRLTVV.

The CDR3 DNA follows: TGTGCCAGCAGCGGAGGGGACAGGAGGCCCACTGAAGCTTTCTTT. It is translated as CASSGGDRRPTEAFF. This rearrangement joins TRBV13 to TRBJ1-1; 8 positions match TRBD1. Germline V gene data show CDR1 as PRHDT and CDR2 as FYEKMQ (reference sequence). V gave up 5 bases and J gave up 4 bases; unmatched junction bases: 9. CDR3 size: 15 residues.

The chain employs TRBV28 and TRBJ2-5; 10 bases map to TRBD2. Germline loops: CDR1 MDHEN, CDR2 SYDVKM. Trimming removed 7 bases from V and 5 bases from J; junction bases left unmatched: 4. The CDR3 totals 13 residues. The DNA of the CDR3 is TGTGCCAGCAACCCTAGCGGGAGCGAGACCCAGTACTTC. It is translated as CASNPSGSETQYF.